The entry that follows covers one TCR beta chain sequence. Its matching antigen is unknown. These data are taken from a study of shared clonotypes between healthy human individuals. Deep-level running was used for the assay. Profiling relied on immunoSEQ multiplex PCR, and the TCRdb table lists in-frame clones only, not all of them. The sample holds millions of clones, around nine tenths seen once. Notes on the study in general: Clonotypes that were shared across a handful of donors made up around 5% of naive CD4 clonotypes. Represented diversity (both genetic and exposure-history) was limited by the small number of donors.

From germline, CDR1 is KGHSH and CDR2 LQKENI. Trimming removed 5 bases from V and 2 bases from J, with 4 bases in between. The CDR3 spans 12 residues. Sample: naive CD4+ T cells sorted from blood. The subset denotes: CD45RA+ positively selected. The chain uses TRBV18 and TRBJ1-3; no clear D. This TCR came from a man younger than 30 in good health. CDR3 residues: CASSSAGNTIYF. The CDR3 DNA sequence: TGTGCCAGCTCATCAGCTGGAAACACCATATATTTT.